This TCR beta chain was found in a study of T cell changes during pregnancy in multiple sclerosis. Profiling relied on immunoSEQ multiplex PCR, and the TCRdb table lists in-frame clones only, not all of them. This table holds 40,000 to 50,000 clones, 94% found once. The CDR3 covers 16 residues. With 2 bases clipped from V and 3 bases from J, the junction kept 8 bases outside the gene matches. Germline lookup yields CDR1 PRHDT and CDR2 FYEKMQ (reference sequence). The chain combines TRBV13 with TRBJ2-3; 7 nucleotides agree with TRBD1. The clonotype comes from a female donor with multiple sclerosis, enrolled in a pregnancy study. The source material was CD8+ T cells from peripheral blood mononuclear cells, sampled in the third trimester of pregnancy. In nucleotides, the CDR3 is TGTGCCAGCAGCTTATCAAGGACAGGTAGAACAGATACGCAGTATTTT. It specifies CASSLSRTGRTDTQYF.